This is a list of T cell receptor beta chains from one sample in a study of T cell repertoires in cytomegalovirus infection. TCRdb re-derived calls from the reads in MiXCR, one entry per CDR3 protein. This table holds nearly 650,000 distinct CDR3 sequences, approximately 24% found once. Sequencing was carried out using CD8+ T cells from PBMCs. The receptor set was obtained from a human donor in good health (CMV status not recorded). Some clones in this sample may be carry-over from other donors' samples. Both conserved end residues are part of each CDR3. The D gene is left open where the match is weak. Expanded clones are given a class, and other clones once, few, many or no size at all.

J gene	CDR3 length	D gene	V gene	clone size	CDR3 protein	CDR3 DNA
TRBJ1-1	17	TRBD1	TRBV7-6	many	CASSRQGGGARETEAFF	TGTGCCAGCAGCAGACAGGGTGGGGGGGCCCGGGAGACTGAAGCTTTCTTT
TRBJ1-5	15	TRBD1	TRBV23-1	few	CASSQGDRGNQPQHF	TGCGCCAGCAGTCAGGGGGACAGGGGCAATCAGCCCCAGCATTTT
TRBJ2-7	14	.	TRBV3-1	few	CASSQDITSYEQYF	TGTGCCAGCAGCCAAGATATAACAAGCTACGAGCAGTACTTC
TRBJ2-7	13	TRBD1	TRBV5-6	.	CASWNRGPYEQYF	TGTGCCAGCTGGAACAGGGGGCCCTACGAGCAGTACTTC
TRBJ1-5	17	.	TRBV7-8	many	CASSSFLSGAGNQPQHF	TGTGCCAGCAGCTCGTTCTTATCGGGGGCTGGCAATCAGCCCCAGCATTTT
TRBJ1-2	17	.	TRBV29-1	.	CSVEVQTLDTVGSGYTF	TGCAGCGTTGAAGTCCAAACTTTGGACACCGTAGGAAGTGGCTACACCTTC
TRBJ1-1	14	TRBD1	TRBV12-3/TRBV12-4	.	CASSPRTGRDEAFF	TGTGCCAGCAGTCCGCGGACAGGGCGCGATGAAGCTTTCTTT
TRBJ2-1	13	.	TRBV20-1	.	CSARVGTRNEQFF	TGCAGTGCTAGAGTGGGTACGAGAAATGAGCAGTTCTTC
TRBJ2-5	13	.	TRBV10-3	.	CAISEQGMATQYF	TGTGCCATCAGTGAACAGGGTATGGCGACCCAGTACTTC
TRBJ2-1	14	.	TRBV7-9	many	CASSLNTNRNEQFF	TGTGCCAGCAGCTTAAATACAAACCGCAATGAGCAGTTCTTC
TRBJ1-4	17	TRBD1	TRBV20-1	.	CSARDSGQGWSNEKLFF	TGCAGTGCTAGAGACTCGGGACAGGGGTGGTCTAATGAAAAACTGTTTTTT
TRBJ1-2	14	.	TRBV6-2/TRBV6-3	few	CASGPGLIVYGYTF	TGTGCCAGCGGACCGGGACTGATCGTCTATGGCTACACCTTC
TRBJ2-5	13	.	TRBV12-3/TRBV12-4	many	CASSWPGQETQYF	TGTGCCAGCAGTTGGCCAGGGCAAGAGACCCAGTACTTC
TRBJ2-2	20	TRBD1	TRBV7-9	many	CASSLETGLSLYANTGELFF	TGTGCCAGCAGCTTAGAGACAGGGCTCTCACTTTACGCGAACACCGGGGAGCTGTTTTTT
TRBJ1-5	16	.	TRBV28	.	CASTSLPGVDNQPQHF	TGTGCCAGCACTTCCCTTCCGGGGGTGGACAATCAGCCCCAGCATTTT
TRBJ2-7	15	TRBD2	TRBV20-1	.	CSARGQRGPSYEQYF	TGCAGTGCTAGAGGCCAGCGGGGGCCCTCCTACGAGCAGTACTTC
TRBJ2-3	14	.	TRBV7-9	many	CASSLLGGVDTQYF	TGTGCCAGCAGCTTATTAGGAGGGGTAGATACGCAGTATTTT
TRBJ1-1	12	.	TRBV2	.	CAGHGGEFEAFF	TGTGCCGGCCACGGGGGCGAGTTTGAAGCTTTCTTT
TRBJ2-3	13	.	TRBV7-6	many	CASSGRRTDTQYF	TGTGCCAGCAGCGGTAGGCGCACAGATACGCAGTATTTT
TRBJ2-3	15	TRBD2	TRBV4-1	.	CASSSNSGGTDTQYF	TGCGCCAGCAGCAGTAATAGCGGGGGCACAGATACGCAGTATTTT
TRBJ1-3	14	.	TRBV20-1	.	CSVLGTNSGNTIYF	TGCAGTGTTCTGGGAACCAATTCTGGAAACACCATATATTTT
TRBJ2-2	16	TRBD2	TRBV7-6	.	CASRPTSGGLTGELFF	TGTGCCAGCAGACCCACTAGCGGGGGGCTCACCGGGGAGCTGTTTTTT
TRBJ2-7	16	.	TRBV7-2	many	CASSAHSGPPSYEQYF	TGTGCCAGCAGCGCCCACTCGGGACCGCCTTCCTACGAGCAGTACTTC
TRBJ2-7	15	TRBD1	TRBV5-5	.	CASSLEGGQGYEQYF	TGTGCCAGCAGCTTGGAGGGGGGACAGGGTTACGAGCAGTACTTC
TRBJ2-1	16	TRBD2	TRBV28	.	CASRRTSGGEYNEQFF	TGTGCCAGCAGGCGGACTAGCGGGGGGGAGTACAATGAGCAGTTCTTC
TRBJ1-5	17	.	TRBV7-2	many	CASSLDDRVYSNQPQHF	TGTGCCAGCAGCTTAGATGACAGAGTCTATAGCAATCAGCCCCAGCATTTT
TRBJ1-1	12	.	TRBV12-3/TRBV12-4	many	CASTLVGVGAFF	TGTGCCAGCACCTTGGTAGGGGTCGGAGCTTTCTTT
TRBJ2-6	12	.	TRBV2	few	CASMTGANVLTF	TGTGCCAGCATGACCGGGGCCAACGTCCTGACTTTC
TRBJ2-3	19	TRBD2	TRBV14	once	CASSQDIPTSGGASDTQYF	TGTGCCAGCAGCCAAGACATCCCTACTAGCGGGGGGGCCAGCGATACGCAGTATTTT
TRBJ2-1	18	.	TRBV2	few	CASTPLPGVSQSYNEQFF	TGTGCCAGCACACCTTTACCGGGGGTCAGTCAATCCTACAATGAGCAGTTCTTC
TRBJ2-5	15	.	TRBV11-2	.	CASSLSQQGGETQYF	TGTGCCAGCAGCTTATCTCAACAGGGCGGCGAGACCCAGTACTTC